The T cell receptor (beta chain) under discussion was sequenced for a study of T cells in localized non-small cell lung cancer. Findings and caveats of the study: Across samples, adjacent lung featured a median roughly 62 of the top 100 tumor clones. Highest T cell clonality was seen in uninvolved adjacent lung, surpassing that measured in tumor.

Generated by immunoSEQ multiplex PCR, the TCRdb table keeps only in-frame clones and is missing some. The table shows about 33,000 clones, with approximately 87% occurring only once. The CDR3 length is 14 residues. Trimming removed 0 bases from V and 6 bases from J, with 12 bases in between. Germline CDR1 is SGDLS and CDR2 is YYNGEE. Turning to this clone: Its antigen remains unknown.

The chain recombines TRBV9 with TRBJ1-2; D gene unclear. The sequences come from peripheral blood, collected before any cancer treatment. The receptor comes from a man between 40 and 75 years old with stage I lung adenocarcinoma. The chain's CDR3 is CASSVATIGDGYTF. CDR3 DNA sequence: TGTGCCAGCAGCGTAGCGACAATCGGAGATGGCTACACCTTC.